The T cell receptor (beta chain) described here comes from a study of blood T cell repertoires in COVID-19. The overall study: Whether acute or convalescent, the COVID-19 samples came from the United States, Italy and Spain.

This clone occurred once. The assay was immunoSEQ multiplex PCR, and TCRdb's table has in-frame clones only and misses some. This table has around 140,000 clones, 70% to 90% appearing once. V was clipped by 5 bases and J by 5 bases; unmatched bases: 4. Germline V gene lookup returns CDR1 MNHEY and CDR2 SMNVEV (reference sequence). The CDR3 runs 14 residues. This TCR was sampled from a human donor in a cohort sampled during active COVID-19. The rearrangement links TRBV27 to TRBJ1-4, with 8 bases lining up with TRBD1. Sequenced: peripheral blood. DNA for the CDR3: TGTGCCAGCAGTATCACAGGGGGGAATGAAAAACTGTTTTTT. Amino acid sequence: CASSITGGNEKLFF. Supplemented by reference TRBV27 and TRBJ1-4, the full variable domain reads EAQVTQNPRYLITVTGKKLTVTCSQNMNHEYMSWYRQDPGLGLRQIYYSMNVEVTDKGDVPEGYKVSRKEKRNFPLILESPSPNQTSLYFCASSITGGNEKLFFGSGTQLSVL.